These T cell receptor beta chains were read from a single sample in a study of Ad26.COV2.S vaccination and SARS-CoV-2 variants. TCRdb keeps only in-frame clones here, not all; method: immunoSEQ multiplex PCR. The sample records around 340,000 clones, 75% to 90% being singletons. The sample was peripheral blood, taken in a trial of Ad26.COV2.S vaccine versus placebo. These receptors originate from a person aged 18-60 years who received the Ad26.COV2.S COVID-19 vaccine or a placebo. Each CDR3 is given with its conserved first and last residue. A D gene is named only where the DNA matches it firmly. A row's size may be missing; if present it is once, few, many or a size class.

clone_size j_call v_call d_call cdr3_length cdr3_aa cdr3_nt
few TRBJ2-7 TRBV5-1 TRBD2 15 CASSLMTGGPHEQYF TGCGCCAGCAGCTTGATGACGGGAGGGCCCCACGAGCAGTACTTC
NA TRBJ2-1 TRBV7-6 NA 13 CASIGQPYNEQFF TGTGCCAGCATAGGACAGCCCTACAATGAGCAGTTCTTC
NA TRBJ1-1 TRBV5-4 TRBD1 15 CASSLAGTGDTEAFF TGTGCCAGCAGCTTGGCCGGAACAGGGGACACTGAAGCTTTCTTT
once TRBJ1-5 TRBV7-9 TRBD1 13 CASAGTDERTQHF TGTGCCTCGGCGGGGACAGACGAAAGGACCCAGCATTTT
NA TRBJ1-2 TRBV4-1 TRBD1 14 CASSQERGLYGYTF TGCGCCAGCAGCCAAGAAAGGGGGCTCTATGGCTACACCTTC
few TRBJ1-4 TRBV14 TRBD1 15 CASSLATGVRGKLFF TGTGCCAGCAGCCTAGCGACAGGGGTCCGAGGAAAACTGTTTTTT
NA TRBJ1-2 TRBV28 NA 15 CASSVTQSGSRGYTF TGTGCCAGCAGTGTGACCCAATCAGGTTCACGGGGCTACACCTTC
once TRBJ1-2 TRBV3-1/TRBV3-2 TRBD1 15 CASSQDGQGLYGYTF TGTGCCAGCAGCCAAGATGGACAGGGGTTATATGGCTACACCTTC
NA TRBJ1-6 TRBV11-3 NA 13 CASSLEGNSPLHF TGTGCCAGCAGCTTAGAAGGGAATTCACCCCTCCACTTT
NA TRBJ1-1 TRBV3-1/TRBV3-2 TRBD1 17 CASSQPRGQGWNTEAFF TGTGCCAGCAGCCAACCCAGGGGACAGGGGTGGAACACTGAAGCTTTCTTT
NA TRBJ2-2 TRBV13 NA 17 CASSGEGGRKDAGELFF TGTGCCAGCAGCGGCGAAGGGGGTCGAAAAGACGCCGGGGAGCTGTTTTTT
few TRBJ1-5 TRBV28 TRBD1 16 CASSRRGRGERQPQHF TGTGCCAGCAGCCGGCGGGGCAGGGGGGAGAGGCAGCCCCAGCATTTT